The next 10 T cell receptor beta chains were all read from a single sample in a study of a mutant IDH1 vaccine in newly diagnosed glioma (dated by TCRdb to the early 2020s). The library was prepared using the immunoSEQ multiplex PCR assay. Entries here come from immuneACCESS through TCRdb and include only in-frame sequences with V and J called. Some clones fail to appear in such tables; in the studies checked, an unresolved V gene covers under half of the shortfall, and the cause of the remainder is unknown. The sample table lists tens of thousands of clones, 65% to 90% of them with a count of one. The top ten hold 3.1% of the sample. What these receptors recognize is not known. According to the study, the label for this sample's time point signals: week 5, during vaccination. Each vaccine dose, consisting of 300 ug of a 20-mer mutant IDH1 peptide in Montanide, was administered subcutaneously with topical imiquimod.

The source was PBMCs, collected from a glioma patient whose treatment included an IDH1 peptide vaccine. These receptors all stem from a woman aged 18-29 years with glioma. Some clones in this sample may be carry-over from other donors' samples.

The J gene is TRBJ2-5, the V gene TRBV29-1; D tentatively fits TRBD1 or TRBD2 (5 bases each). The ends were cut back, 6 bases at V and 5 bases at J, with 10 bases in the middle. This CDR3 has 11 residues. Per the germline V gene, CDR1 is SQVTM and CDR2 is ANQGSEA. The CDR3 loop is CSVAEGETQYF. The CDR3, as DNA: TGCAGCGTCGCCGAGGGGGAGACCCAGTACTTC.

This chain joins TRBV9 and TRBJ1-1; D unclear. The V and J ends lost 0 bases and 7 bases respectively, with 10 bases between them. The CDR3 sequence is 13 residues long. The germline V gene has CDR1 SGDLS and CDR2 YYNGEE. The CDR3 region is CASSVAPGSEAFF. For the CDR3, the DNA is TGTGCCAGCAGCGTAGCTCCCGGGAGTGAAGCTTTCTTT.

V usage is TRBV6-1 and J usage is TRBJ2-3, with TRBD2 matching 16 bases. Unmatched junction bases numbered 9, after V lost 11 bases and J lost 10 bases. Germline assignment: CDR1 MNHNS and CDR2 SASEGT. The CDR3 extends over 14 amino acids. CDR3 coding DNA: TGTGCCCTAGGGACTAGCGGGAGGGCCGGCGCGCAGTATTTT. Translation gives CALGTSGRAGAQYF.

This clone was seen only a few times. J is TRBJ1-2 and V is TRBV20-1; no definite D call. Germline V gives CDR1 DFQATT, CDR2 SNEGSKA (reference sequence). CDR3 length equals 9 residues. The V end was cut by 0 bases, the J end by 14 bases, with 7 bases between. CDR3 protein: CSARDPHTF. The CDR3 nucleotides read TGCAGTGCTAGAGATCCTCATACCTTC.

The V gene is TRBV6-1, the J gene TRBJ1-1; D might be TRBD1 (5 bases). Germline assignment: CDR1 MNHNS and CDR2 SASEGT. With 2 bases removed from V and 11 bases from J, the gap between germline ends came to 9 bases. The CDR3 totals 11 residues. The CDR3 DNA is TGTGCCAGCAGTGAACAGGGACCTGCTTTCTTT. Its protein product is CASSEQGPAFF.

The chain couples TRBV27 to TRBJ2-1; 8 bases are shared with TRBD2. The V segment lost 2 bases and the J segment 5 bases; nucleotides outside the gene matches: 8. CDR3 size: 16 residues. Germline lookup yields CDR1 MNHEY and CDR2 SMNVEV (reference sequence). Here the CDR3 reads CASSLLGLAGDNEQFF. The CDR3 nucleotides read TGTGCCAGCAGTTTACTTGGACTAGCAGGGGACAATGAGCAGTTCTTC.

The gene calls are TRBV19 and TRBJ2-2, with TRBD1 identical over 7 bases. The CDR3 extends over 14 amino acids. CDR1 and CDR2 from the germline V gene are LNHDA and SQIVND (reference sequence). V was pared by 6 bases and J by 0 bases, with 1 base of the junction left unmatched. CDR3 in amino acids: CASRGTANTGELFF. The CDR3 nucleotides read TGTGCCAGTAGAGGGACAGCGAACACCGGGGAGCTGTTTTTT.

The chain couples TRBV27 to TRBJ2-1; D is ambiguous. The germline V gene encodes CDR1 MNHEY and CDR2 SMNVEV (reference sequence). This CDR3 region has 13 residues. Trimming removed 4 bases at V and 6 bases at J, with 10 bases between. The CDR3 region is CASSSLISNEQFF. In nucleotides, the CDR3 is TGTGCCAGCAGTTCCCTAATAAGCAATGAGCAGTTCTTC.

This clone showed up just a few times. The chain couples TRBV5-1 to TRBJ1-6; 7 bases agree with TRBD1. The CDR3 loop spans 14 amino acids. From germline, CDR1 is SGHRS and CDR2 YFSETQ. Trimming cost V 4 bases and J 7 bases; bases outside gene matches: 5. The CDR3 bases are TGCGCCAGCAGCCAGGGGACAGTGAATTCACCCCTCCACTTT. Translation: CASSQGTVNSPLHF.

V and J are TRBV7-2 and TRBJ2-3; D is perhaps TRBD1 (5 bases). CDR1 is SGHTA and CDR2 is FQGNSA in the germline V gene. This CDR3 contains 13 residues. Between the trimmed V and J ends, which lost 6 bases and 6 bases, there was a span of 13 bases. DNA of the CDR3: TGTGCCAGCAGTTTGCAGGGCAGCGATACGCAGTATTTT. Protein: CASSLQGSDTQYF.